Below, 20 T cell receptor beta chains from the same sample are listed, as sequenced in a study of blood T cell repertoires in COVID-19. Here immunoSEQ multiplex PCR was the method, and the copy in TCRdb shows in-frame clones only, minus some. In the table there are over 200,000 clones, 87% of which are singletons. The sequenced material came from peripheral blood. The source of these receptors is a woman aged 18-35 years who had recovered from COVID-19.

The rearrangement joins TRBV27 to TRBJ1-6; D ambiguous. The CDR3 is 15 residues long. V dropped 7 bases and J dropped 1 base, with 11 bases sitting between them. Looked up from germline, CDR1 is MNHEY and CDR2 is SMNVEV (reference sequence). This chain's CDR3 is CASTYGGSYNSPLHF. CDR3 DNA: TGTGCCAGCACCTACGGTGGTTCCTATAATTCACCCCTCCACTTT.

DNA for the CDR3: TGTGCCAGCAGTGAATGGGCGGACAGGGTTCACTATGGCTACACCTTC. Translating gives CASSEWADRVHYGYTF. The chain couples TRBV6-1 to TRBJ1-2; 8 bases fit TRBD1. Germline-derived CDR1 and CDR2 are MNHNS and SASEGT. The CDR3 totals 16 residues. The junction had 8 bases not matched to a gene; V was cut back by 2 bases and J by 3 bases.

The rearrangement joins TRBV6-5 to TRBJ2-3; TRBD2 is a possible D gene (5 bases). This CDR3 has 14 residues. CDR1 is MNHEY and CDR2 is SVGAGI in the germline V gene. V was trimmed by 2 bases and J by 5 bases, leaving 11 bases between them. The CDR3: CASSYVLDIDTQYF. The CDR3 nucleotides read TGTGCCAGCAGTTACGTACTAGATATAGATACGCAGTATTTT.

The CDR3 DNA reads as TGCGCCAGCAGCTTGGACAGGGGGTTTAACAATGAGCAGTTCTTC. It codes for CASSLDRGFNNEQFF. The rearrangement links TRBV5-1 to TRBJ2-1; 8 bases are a match to TRBD1. V gave up 0 bases and J gave up 5 bases; unmatched junction bases: 4. There are 15 residues in the CDR3. Germline V gives CDR1 SGHRS, CDR2 YFSETQ.

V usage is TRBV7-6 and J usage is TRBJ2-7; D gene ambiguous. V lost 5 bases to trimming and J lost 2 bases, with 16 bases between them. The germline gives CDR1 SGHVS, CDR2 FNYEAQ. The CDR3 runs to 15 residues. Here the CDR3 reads CASSPTVSPTYEQYF. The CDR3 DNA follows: TGTGCCAGCAGCCCAACAGTTTCCCCAACCTACGAGCAGTACTTC. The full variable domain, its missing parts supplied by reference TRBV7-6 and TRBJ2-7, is GAGVSQSPRYKVTKRGQDVALRCDPISGHVSLYWYRQALGQGPEFLTYFNYEAQQDKSGLPNDRFSAERPEGSISTLTIQRTEQRDSAMYRCASSPTVSPTYEQYFGPGTRLTVT.

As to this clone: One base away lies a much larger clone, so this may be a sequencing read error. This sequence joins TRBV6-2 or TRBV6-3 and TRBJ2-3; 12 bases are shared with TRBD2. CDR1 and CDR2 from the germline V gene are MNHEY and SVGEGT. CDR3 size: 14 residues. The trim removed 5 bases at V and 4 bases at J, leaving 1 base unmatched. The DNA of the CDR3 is TGTGCCAGCAGTAGACTAGCGGGAGCAGATACGCAGTATTTT. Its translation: CASSRLAGADTQYF.

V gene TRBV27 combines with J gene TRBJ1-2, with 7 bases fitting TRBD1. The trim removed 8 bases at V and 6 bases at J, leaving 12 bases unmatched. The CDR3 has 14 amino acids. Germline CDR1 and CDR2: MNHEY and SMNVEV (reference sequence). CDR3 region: CASLRAGTEDGYTF. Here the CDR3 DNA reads TGTGCCAGCCTCAGGGCCGGGACAGAGGATGGCTACACCTTC.

CDR3 residues: CASSSLLAAQETQYF. The CDR3 bases are TGTGCCAGCAGCAGCCTACTAGCCGCACAAGAGACCCAGTACTTC. The J gene is TRBJ2-5, the V gene TRBV2; D is perhaps TRBD2 (6 bases). The CDR3 length is 15 residues. V lost 6 bases and J lost 2, with 16 bases in between. Germline-derived CDR1 and CDR2 are SNHLY and FYNNEI. Full variable domain (outside the CDR3, taken from reference TRBV2 and TRBJ2-5): EPEVTQTPSHQVTQMGQEVILRCVPISNHLYFYWYRQILGQKVEFLVSFYNNEISEKSEIFDDQFSVERPDGSNFTLKIRSTKLEDSAMYFCASSSLLAAQETQYFGPGTRLLVL.

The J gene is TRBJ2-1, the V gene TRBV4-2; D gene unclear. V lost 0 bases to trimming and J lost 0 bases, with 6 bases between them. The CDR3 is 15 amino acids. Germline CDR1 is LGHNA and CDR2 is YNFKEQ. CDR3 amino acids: CASSQDLSSYNEQFF. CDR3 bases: TGTGCCAGCAGCCAAGATCTGAGCTCCTACAATGAGCAGTTCTTC.

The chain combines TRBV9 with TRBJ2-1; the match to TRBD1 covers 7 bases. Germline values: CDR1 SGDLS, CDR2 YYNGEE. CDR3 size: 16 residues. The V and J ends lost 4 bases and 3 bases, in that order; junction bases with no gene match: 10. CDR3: CASSQGVGVSYNEQFF. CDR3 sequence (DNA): TGTGCCAGCAGCCAGGGGGTGGGAGTGAGCTACAATGAGCAGTTCTTC.

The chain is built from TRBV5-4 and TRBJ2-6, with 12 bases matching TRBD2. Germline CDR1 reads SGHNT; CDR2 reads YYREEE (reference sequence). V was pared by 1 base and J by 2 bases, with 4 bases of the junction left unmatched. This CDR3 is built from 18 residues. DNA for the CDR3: TGTGCCAGCAGCTTGAAGCTAGCGGGAGGGCCTGGGGCCAACGTCCTGACTTTC. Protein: CASSLKLAGGPGANVLTF.

CDR3 in DNA: TGTGCCAGCAGCGTAGACCCTAGCGCCCACAATGAGCAGTTCTTC. It translates to CASSVDPSAHNEQFF. The chain joins TRBV9 to TRBJ2-1, with D possibly TRBD2 on 6 matching bases. The V gene's germline CDR1 is SGDLS and CDR2 YYNGEE. V lost 0 bases, J lost 5 bases, and 12 bases lay in between. The CDR3 loop spans 15 amino acids.

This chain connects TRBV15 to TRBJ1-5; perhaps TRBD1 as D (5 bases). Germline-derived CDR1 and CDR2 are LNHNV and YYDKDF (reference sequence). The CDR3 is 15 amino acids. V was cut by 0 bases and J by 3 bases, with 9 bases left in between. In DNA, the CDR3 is TGTGCCACCAGCAGAGATCAGGGTATCAATCAGCCCCAGCATTTT. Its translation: CATSRDQGINQPQHF.

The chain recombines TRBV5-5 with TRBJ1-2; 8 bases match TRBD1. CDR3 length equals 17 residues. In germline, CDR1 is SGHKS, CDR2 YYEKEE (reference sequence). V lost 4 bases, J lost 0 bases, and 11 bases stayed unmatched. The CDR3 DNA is TGTGCCAGCAGCCGCTTGTGGCAGGGGGCTTCTAACTATGGCTACACCTTC. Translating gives CASSRLWQGASNYGYTF. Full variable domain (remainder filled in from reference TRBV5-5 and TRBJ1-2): DAGVTQSPTHLIKTRGQQVTLRCSPISGHKSVSWYQQVLGQGPQFIFQYYEKEERGRGNFPDRFSARQFPNYSSELNVNALLLGDSALYLCASSRLWQGASNYGYTFGSGTRLTVV.

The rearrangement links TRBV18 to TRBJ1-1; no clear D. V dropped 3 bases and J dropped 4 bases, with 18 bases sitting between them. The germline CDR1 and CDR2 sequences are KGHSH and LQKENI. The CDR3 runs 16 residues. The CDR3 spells CASSPDLRAGSTEAFF. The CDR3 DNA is TGTGCCAGCTCACCGGATTTGAGGGCCGGTAGCACTGAAGCTTTCTTT.

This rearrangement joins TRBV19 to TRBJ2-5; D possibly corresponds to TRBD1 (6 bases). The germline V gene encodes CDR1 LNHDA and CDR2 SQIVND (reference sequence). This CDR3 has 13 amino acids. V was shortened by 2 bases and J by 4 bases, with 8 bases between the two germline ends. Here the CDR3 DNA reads TGTGCCAGTAGTATACAGGGGCCAGAGACCCAGTACTTC. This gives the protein CASSIQGPETQYF.

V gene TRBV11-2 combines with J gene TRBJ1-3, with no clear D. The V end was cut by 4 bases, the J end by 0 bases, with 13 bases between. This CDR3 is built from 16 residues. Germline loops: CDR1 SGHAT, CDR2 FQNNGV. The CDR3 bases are TGTGCCAGCAGCTCCTTCCCGACTGGCTCTGGAAACACCATATATTTT. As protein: CASSSFPTGSGNTIYF.

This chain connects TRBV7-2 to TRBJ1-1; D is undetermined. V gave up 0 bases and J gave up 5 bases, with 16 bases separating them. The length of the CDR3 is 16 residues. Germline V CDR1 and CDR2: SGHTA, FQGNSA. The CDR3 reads CASSLASLGRRTEAFF. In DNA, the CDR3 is TGTGCCAGCAGCTTAGCCTCTTTGGGGAGAAGGACTGAAGCTTTCTTT.

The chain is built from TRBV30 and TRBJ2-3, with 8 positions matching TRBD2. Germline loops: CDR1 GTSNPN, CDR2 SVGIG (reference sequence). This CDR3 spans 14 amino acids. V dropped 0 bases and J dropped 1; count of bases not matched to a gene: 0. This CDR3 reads CAWSVLAGTDTQYF. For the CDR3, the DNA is TGTGCCTGGAGTGTACTAGCGGGCACAGATACGCAGTATTTT.

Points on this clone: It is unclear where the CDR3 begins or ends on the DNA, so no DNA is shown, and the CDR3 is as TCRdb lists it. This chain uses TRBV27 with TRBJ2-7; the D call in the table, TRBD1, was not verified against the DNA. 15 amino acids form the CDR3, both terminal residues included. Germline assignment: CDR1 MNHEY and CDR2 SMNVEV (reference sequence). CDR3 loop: CASSFLAGTDYEQYF.